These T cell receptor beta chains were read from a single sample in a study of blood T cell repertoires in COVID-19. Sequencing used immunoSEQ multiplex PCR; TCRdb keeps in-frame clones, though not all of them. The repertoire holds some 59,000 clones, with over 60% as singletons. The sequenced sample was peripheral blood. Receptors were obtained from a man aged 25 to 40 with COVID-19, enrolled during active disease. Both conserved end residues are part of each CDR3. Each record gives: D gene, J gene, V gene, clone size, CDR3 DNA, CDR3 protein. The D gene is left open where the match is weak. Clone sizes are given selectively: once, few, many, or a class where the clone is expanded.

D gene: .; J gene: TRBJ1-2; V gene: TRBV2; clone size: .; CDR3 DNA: TGTGCCAGCGCGGTCAGGGGAAACTATGGCTACACCTTC; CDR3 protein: CASAVRGNYGYTF
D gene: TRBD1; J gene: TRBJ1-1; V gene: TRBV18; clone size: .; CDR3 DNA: TGTGCCAGCTCACGGGAACAGGGGGCTTCCATGAACACTGAAGCTTTCTTT; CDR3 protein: CASSREQGASMNTEAFF
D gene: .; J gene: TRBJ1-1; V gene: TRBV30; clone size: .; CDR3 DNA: TGTGCCTGGAGTCAGGACACTTCCGCTGAAGCTTTCTTT; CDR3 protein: CAWSQDTSAEAFF
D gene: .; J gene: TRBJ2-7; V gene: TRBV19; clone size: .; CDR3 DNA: TGTGCCAGTACCCAGGGGTCAGGGGAGAGCGAGCAGTACTTC; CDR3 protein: CASTQGSGESEQYF
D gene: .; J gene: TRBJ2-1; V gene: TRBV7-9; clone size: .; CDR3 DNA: TGTGCCAGCACGCAGGGTAATTACGCCTACAATGAGCAGTTCTTC; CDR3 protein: CASTQGNYAYNEQFF
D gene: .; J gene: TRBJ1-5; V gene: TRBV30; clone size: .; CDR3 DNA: TGTGCCTGGGGACCCCCAAGCGGTCATCAGCCCCAGCATTTT; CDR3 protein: CAWGPPSGHQPQHF
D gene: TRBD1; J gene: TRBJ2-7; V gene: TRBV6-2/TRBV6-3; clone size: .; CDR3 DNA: TGTGCCAGCAGCTTCAGCCGGGACAGCCGGGAGCAGTACTTC; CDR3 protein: CASSFSRDSREQYF
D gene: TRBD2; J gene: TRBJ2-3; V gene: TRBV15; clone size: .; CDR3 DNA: TGTGCCACCAGCAGGGAGACTAGCGGCACAGATACGCAGTATTTT; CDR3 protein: CATSRETSGTDTQYF
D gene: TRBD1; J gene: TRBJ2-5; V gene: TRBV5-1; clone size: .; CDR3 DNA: TGCGCCAGCAGCGTCCCGGGACAGCAAGAGACCCAGTACTTC; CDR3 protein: CASSVPGQQETQYF
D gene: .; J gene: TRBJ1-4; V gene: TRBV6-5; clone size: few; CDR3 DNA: TGTGCCAGCCAAAAGGGGGGGGCTAATGAAAAACTGTTTTTT; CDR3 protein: CASQKGGANEKLFF
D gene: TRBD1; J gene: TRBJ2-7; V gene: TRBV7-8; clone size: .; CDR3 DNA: TGTGCCAGCAGCTCCGTTGACAGGGGATACGAGCAGTACTTC; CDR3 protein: CASSSVDRGYEQYF
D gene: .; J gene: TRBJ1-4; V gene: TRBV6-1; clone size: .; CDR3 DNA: TGTGCCAGCAGTGAAGCAAGGCGGCTTAATGAAAAACTGTTTTTT; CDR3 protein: CASSEARRLNEKLFF
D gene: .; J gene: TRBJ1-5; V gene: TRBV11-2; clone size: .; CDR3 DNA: TGTGCCAGCAGCTTAGACGGCAGGTTCAATCAGCCCCAGCATTTT; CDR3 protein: CASSLDGRFNQPQHF
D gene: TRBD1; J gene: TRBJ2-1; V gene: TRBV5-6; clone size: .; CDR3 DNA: TGTGCCAGCAGCTTGGACGGGACAGGCTACAATGAGCAGTTCTTC; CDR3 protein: CASSLDGTGYNEQFF
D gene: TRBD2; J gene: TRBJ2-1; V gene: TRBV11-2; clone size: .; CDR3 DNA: TGTGCCAGCAGCCCCGGGACAGCGGGAGGCAATGAGCAGTTCTTC; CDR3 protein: CASSPGTAGGNEQFF
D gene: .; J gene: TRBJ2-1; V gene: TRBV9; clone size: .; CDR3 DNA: TGTGCCAGCAGCGTAGCACTTGGCGGGGCATCCTACAATGAGCAGTTCTTC; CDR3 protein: CASSVALGGASYNEQFF
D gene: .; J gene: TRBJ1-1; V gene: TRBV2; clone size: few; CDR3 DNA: TGTGCCAGCAGTGTACCGGGGAACACTGAAGCTTTCTTT; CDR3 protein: CASSVPGNTEAFF
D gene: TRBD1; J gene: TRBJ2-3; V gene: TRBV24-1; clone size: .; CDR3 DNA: TGTGCCACCGCGTCGGGACAGGGGGCTGTAGATACGCAGTATTTT; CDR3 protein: CATASGQGAVDTQYF